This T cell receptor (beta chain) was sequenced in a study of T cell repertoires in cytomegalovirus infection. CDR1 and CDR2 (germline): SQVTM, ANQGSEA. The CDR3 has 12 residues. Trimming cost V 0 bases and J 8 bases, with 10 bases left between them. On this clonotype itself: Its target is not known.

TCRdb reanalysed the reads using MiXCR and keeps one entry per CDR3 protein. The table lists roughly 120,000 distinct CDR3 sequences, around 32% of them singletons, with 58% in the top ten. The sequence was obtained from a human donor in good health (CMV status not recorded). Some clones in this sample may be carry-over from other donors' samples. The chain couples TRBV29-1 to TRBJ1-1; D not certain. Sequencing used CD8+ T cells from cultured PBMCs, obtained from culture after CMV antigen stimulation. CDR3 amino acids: CSVEDLGGEAFF. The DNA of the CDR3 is TGCAGCGTTGAAGATTTGGGCGGAGAAGCTTTCTTT. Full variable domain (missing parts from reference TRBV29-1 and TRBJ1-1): SAVISQKPSRDICQRGTSLTIQCQVDSQVTMMFWYRQQPGQSLTLIATANQGSEATYESGFVIDKFPISRPNLTFSTLTVSNMSPEDSSIYLCSVEDLGGEAFFGQGTRLTVV.